This T cell receptor (beta chain) came from a study of T cells after yellow fever vaccination. About the research overall: SMART-Seq v4 Ultra Low Input served to prepare low-cell-number fractions. Overall study results and limits: A secondary response was less intense yet reached its peak sooner, at day 5 versus 15.

Each CDR3 protein is one row after TCRdb ran MiXCR on the 5' RACE reads. The data hold 300,000 to 400,000 distinct CDR3 sequences, with approximately 5.7% observed a single time. For this clonotype: Its target is not known.

Germline CDR1 is SNHLY and CDR2 is FYNNEI. CDR3 length: 16 amino acids. The V gene end was trimmed by 5 bases and the J gene end by 1 base; junction bases not matched to a gene: 8. The J gene is TRBJ2-1, the V gene TRBV2; TRBD2 matches 7 bases. Source: PBMCs, taken 5 days after the yellow fever booster vaccination. This receptor was taken from a man between 25 and 39 years old who received the YFV17D yellow fever vaccine. DNA for the CDR3: TGTGCCAGCAGTCCCCACCGACTAGCATCCTACAATGAGCAGTTCTTC. Amino acids: CASSPHRLASYNEQFF. Based on the CDR3 plus reference TRBV2 and TRBJ2-1, the full variable domain is EPEVTQTPSHQVTQMGQEVILRCVPISNHLYFYWYRQILGQKVEFLVSFYNNEISEKSEIFDDQFSVERPDGSNFTLKIRSTKLEDSAMYFCASSPHRLASYNEQFFGPGTRLTVL.